This T cell receptor (beta chain) was captured by sequencing in a study of blood T cell repertoires in COVID-19. Study details: The samples span acute and convalescent COVID-19 from the United States, Italy and Spain. PBMCs, B-cell-depleted T cells, or T cells were the source of the cDNA or gDNA that made up the material.

The germline V gene encodes CDR1 SGHRS and CDR2 YFSETQ. This CDR3 has 15 residues. The ends lost 5 bases at V and 5 bases at J; junction bases unmatched: 10. Original analysis: Nucleated cell counts were estimated from reference gene primer amplification. TCRdb keeps only in-frame clones here, not all; method: immunoSEQ multiplex PCR. V and J calls and clone size follow that table, whereas D and trimming were derived from the DNA. The sample shows over 150,000 clones, 85% of them seen only once. The chain is built from TRBV5-1 and TRBJ1-2; TRBD1 matches 9 bases. The receptor was isolated from a man in his forties or fifties with acute or convalescent COVID-19. Sequencing was carried out using peripheral blood. CDR3 protein: CASRPMDRGEYGYTF. The CDR3 DNA reads TGCGCCAGCAGACCGATGGACAGGGGCGAGTATGGCTACACCTTC.